The 29 T cell receptor beta chains in this list originate from one sample, sequenced in a study of breast tumors, draining lymph nodes, adjacent tissues. Breast cancer patients provided tissue from their axillary draining lymph nodes. Each CDR3 protein gets one entry after TCRdb re-called the multiplex PCR reads with MiXCR. In the table there are approximately 150,000 distinct CDR3 sequences, 25% to 40% of which are singletons. Sequencing was done on a sample of axillary lymph node tissue. Receptors originate from a female donor with breast cancer. Some clones in this sample may be carry-over from other donors' samples.

This clonotype was seen ten or more times. The junction departs from the called germline gene at one end, perhaps through a read error. This chain connects TRBV6-5 to TRBJ2-3, with 7 positions matching TRBD2. The CDR3 loop spans 16 amino acids. Germline values: CDR1 MNHEY, CDR2 SVGAGI. The CDR3 nucleotides read TGTGCCAGCAGTCACTCGACAGCGGGGTTGGCAGATACGCAGTATTTT. It codes for CASSHSTAGLADTQYF.

The chain employs TRBV6-1 and TRBJ2-2; D is unclear. Between the trimmed V and J ends, which lost 11 bases and 2 bases, there was a span of 12 bases. Germline V CDR1 and CDR2: MNHNS, SASEGT. The length of the CDR3 is 13 residues. CDR3 residues: CAGRHGNTGELFF. The CDR3 nucleotides read TGTGCCGGAAGGCACGGCAACACCGGGGAGCTGTTTTTT.

This clonotype was counted many times. This rearrangement joins TRBV12-3 or TRBV12-4 to TRBJ2-3; TRBD1 aligns across 10 bases. After removal of 3 bases from V and 3 bases from J, the junction contained 3 bases not matched to a gene. CDR3 size: 15 residues. DNA for the CDR3: TGTGCCAGCAGTTTTTCGGGACAGGGGACAGATACGCAGTATTTT. Translating gives CASSFSGQGTDTQYF.

This clonotype was counted many times. This chain uses TRBV5-6 with TRBJ2-7; TRBD1 might be the D (6 bases). The ends were cut back, 4 bases at V and 3 bases at J, with 14 bases in the middle. Germline values: CDR1 SGHDT, CDR2 YYEEEE. The CDR3 has 14 residues. The CDR3 DNA follows: TGTGCCAGCAGCCAACAGGGTGGAGGCTACGAGCAGTACTTC. Its translation is CASSQQGGGYEQYF.

This clonotype has ten or more counts. This chain links TRBV18 with TRBJ2-5; D might be TRBD1 (6 bases). The CDR3 runs to 15 residues. The ends were cut back, 3 bases at V and 0 bases at J, with 11 bases in the middle. Germline V CDR1 and CDR2: KGHSH, LQKENI. This CDR3 reads CASSPQGQHQETQYF. DNA for the CDR3: TGTGCCAGCTCACCCCAAGGACAGCACCAAGAGACCCAGTACTTC.

This clonotype was detected once. The junction differs from germline at one of its ends, possibly a read error. The gene calls are TRBV24-1 and TRBJ2-3, with a weak D call TRBD2 (6 bases). Germline CDR1 is KGHDR and CDR2 is SFDVKD. The CDR3 is 15 residues long. The DNA for the CDR3 is TGCGCCACCAGTGACGCGGGACGGAGCACAGATACGCAGTATTTT. Protein: CATSDAGRSTDTQYF.

The chain links TRBV6-5 to TRBJ2-5; TRBD1 matches 9 bases. The CDR3 is 17 amino acids. CDR1 and CDR2 from the germline V gene are MNHEY and SVGAGI. J gave up 5 bases and V 6 bases, and 16 bases lay outside the gene matches. Here the CDR3 reads CASSPGTGKNEEETQYF. The CDR3 DNA reads TGTGCCAGCAGCCCCGGGACAGGGAAAAATGAGGAGGAGACCCAGTACTTC.

This clonotype was seen ten or more times. The J gene is TRBJ2-5, the V gene TRBV2; D possibly matches TRBD1 or TRBD2 (5 bases each). V dropped 3 bases and J dropped 0 bases, with 14 bases sitting between them. This CDR3 is built from 16 residues. Germline V CDR1 and CDR2: SNHLY, FYNNEI. This CDR3 is CASSEREWGYQETQYF. As DNA, the CDR3 is TGTGCCAGCAGTGAGAGGGAGTGGGGGTACCAAGAGACCCAGTACTTC. Using reference TRBV2 and TRBJ2-5 for the parts outside the CDR3, the full variable domain is EPEVTQTPSHQVTQMGQEVILRCVPISNHLYFYWYRQILGQKVEFLVSFYNNEISEKSEIFDDQFSVERPDGSNFTLKIRSTKLEDSAMYFCASSEREWGYQETQYFGPGTRLLVL.

The rearrangement links TRBV10-3 to TRBJ1-4; 9 bases match TRBD1. V shed 4 bases, J shed 8 bases, and the junction held 11 bases outside the gene matches. The CDR3 length is 16 residues. Germline V gives CDR1 ENHRY, CDR2 SYGVKD. This chain's CDR3 is CAISGGQGTSVEKLFF. For the CDR3, the DNA is TGTGCCATCAGTGGGGGACAGGGAACGTCAGTAGAAAAACTGTTTTTT.

V is TRBV6-2 or TRBV6-3 and J is TRBJ2-5; 7 positions match TRBD2. Germline V CDR1 and CDR2: MNHEY, SVGEGT. Trimming cost V 2 bases and J 4 bases; bases outside gene matches: 7. This CDR3 region has 15 residues. CDR3 loop: CASSYPAGRGETQYF. CDR3 DNA: TGTGCCAGCAGTTACCCGGCAGGGAGGGGAGAGACCCAGTACTTC.

A remark on this clonotype: A much larger clone is a single base away; this may be a read error. The missing conserved phenylalanine or tryptophan at the end of this CDR3 makes a read error likely. This chain joins TRBV10-3 and TRBJ2-7; D remains unclear. CDR3 length equals 13 residues. The V end was cut by 2 bases, the J end by 6 bases, with 11 bases between. The V gene's germline CDR1 is ENHRY and CDR2 SYGVKD. CDR3 nucleotides: TGTGCCATCAGTGAGAGAAACCCAACCGAGCAGTACCTC. Translating it yields CAISERNPTEQYL.

This clonotype was found many times. This rearrangement joins TRBV27 to TRBJ1-6; possible D gene TRBD1, 5 bases. Germline CDR1 is MNHEY and CDR2 is SMNVEV (reference sequence). Trimming shortened V by 7 bases and J by 7 bases, and 11 bases separated the two germline ends. The CDR3 has 13 amino acids. The DNA for the CDR3 is TGTGCCAGCAAGGAGGGGCGGAATTCACCCCTCCACTTT. It is translated as CASKEGRNSPLHF.

The chain uses TRBV7-9 and TRBJ1-3; D gene uncertain. The CDR3 runs to 10 residues. V gave up 9 bases and J gave up 8 bases, with 8 bases separating them. Germline CDR1 and CDR2: SEHNR and FQNEAQ (reference sequence). The CDR3 DNA reads TGTGCCAGAGCGGGAGACACCATATATTTT. This codes for CARAGDTIYF.

This clonotype was observed a single time. Germline is not matched at one junction end, which may reflect a read error. The CDR3 nucleotides are TGCGCCGGCAGCCCGGACAGGTACGAGCAGCACTTC. This translates into CAGSPDRYEQHF. V usage is TRBV10-1 and J usage is TRBJ2-7; the match to TRBD1 covers 7 bases. This CDR3 has 12 residues. Germline CDR1 reads WNHNN; CDR2 reads SYGVQD (reference sequence).

This clonotype was found many times. This chain connects TRBV29-1 to TRBJ2-5; no clear D gene. The CDR3 is 10 amino acids. Germline V lookup: CDR1 SQVTM, CDR2 ANQGSEA. V was pared by 4 bases and J by 5 bases, with 5 bases between. CDR3 residues: CSVVWETQYF. The CDR3 DNA follows: TGCAGCGTTGTATGGGAGACCCAGTACTTC.

This clonotype was counted at least ten times. The V gene is TRBV19, the J gene TRBJ2-3; D might be TRBD1 (5 bases). The CDR3 runs to 14 residues. Between the trimmed V and J ends, which lost 7 bases and 8 bases, there was a span of 19 bases. Germline loops: CDR1 LNHDA, CDR2 SQIVND (reference sequence). The CDR3 coding sequence is TGTGCCAGTAAGGGCGGCAGGGCAAGAGGTACGCAGTATTTT. Its protein is CASKGGRARGTQYF.

Points on this clonotype: The conserved phenylalanine or tryptophan normally closing the CDR3 is absent here, so this likely arose from a read error. The chain combines TRBV28 with TRBJ1-4, with TRBD1 matching over 7 bases. Trimming cost V 8 bases and J 7 bases; bases outside gene matches: 4. The CDR3 contains 12 residues. Germline assignment: CDR1 MDHEN and CDR2 SYDVKM. CDR3 protein: CASGGGREKLFV. Written as DNA, the CDR3 is TGTGCCAGCGGAGGGGGCCGTGAAAAACTGTTTGTT.

This clonotype occurred many times. The chain couples TRBV9 to TRBJ2-3, with D perhaps assigned TRBD1 or TRBD2 (7 bases each). The germline V and J ends were trimmed by 3 bases and 2 bases, with 13 bases remaining between them. CDR1 SGDLS and CDR2 YYNGEE come from the germline V gene. CDR3 length: 15 residues. The CDR3 DNA reads as TGTGCCAGCAGCGCCAGGGGGGGGTTCACAGATACGCAGTATTTT. It encodes CASSARGGFTDTQYF.

This clonotype was picked up many times. A much more abundant neighbour one base away suggests this may be a read error. The rearrangement joins TRBV12-3 or TRBV12-4 to TRBJ2-6; possible D gene TRBD2, 6 bases. The CDR3 extends over 15 amino acids. V lost 5 bases and J 1 base, leaving 9 bases between the germline ends. The CDR3 nucleotides read TGTGCCAGCAGTCACAGCGGGTCTGGGGCCAACGTCCTGACTTTC. This codes for CASSHSGSGANVLTF.

This chain links TRBV7-3 with TRBJ2-3; TRBD2 aligns across 16 bases. Germline V gene lookup returns CDR1 SGHTA and CDR2 FQGTGA. V was clipped by 4 bases and J by 5 bases; unmatched bases: 12. This CDR3 is 19 amino acids long. Written as DNA, the CDR3 is TGTGCCAGCAGCTCCCGTCCCGGGACTAGCGGGAGGGCCGGAGATACGCAGTATTTT. It specifies CASSSRPGTSGRAGDTQYF.

This clonotype was observed many times. V is TRBV27 and J is TRBJ2-2; 7 nucleotides match TRBD2. Germline-derived CDR1 and CDR2 are MNHEY and SMNVEV (reference sequence). The CDR3 length is 16 residues. V shed 1 base and J 1 base; nucleotides not matched to a gene: 3. The CDR3 nucleotides are TGTGCCAGCAGTTTATTCGCGGGGGAGAACACCGGGGAGCTGTTTTTT. It codes for CASSLFAGENTGELFF.

This chain uses TRBV20-1 with TRBJ2-5, with TRBD2 matching over 7 bases. Germline CDR1 is DFQATT and CDR2 is SNEGSKA (reference sequence). The CDR3 sequence is 15 residues long. V was pared by 4 bases and J by 5 bases, with 13 bases of the junction left unmatched. The CDR3 coding sequence is TGCAGTGCTACCAGAACTAGCGCCGCCGATGAGACCCAGTACTTC. Translating it yields CSATRTSAADETQYF.

This clonotype was observed at least ten times. The chain recombines TRBV9 with TRBJ2-5, with TRBD2 identical over 8 bases. Trimming at V came to 3 bases and at J to 1 base, leaving 5 bases not matched to a gene. Germline CDR1 and CDR2: SGDLS and YYNGEE. There are 15 residues in the CDR3. CDR3 nucleotides: TGTGCCAGCAGCGAAGAGCGGGGGTTCCAAGAGACCCAGTACTTC. This codes for CASSEERGFQETQYF.

The table lists this clonotype with many counts. This chain uses TRBV9 with TRBJ2-2; TRBD2 matches at 8 bases. The CDR3 runs to 16 residues. The V gene's germline CDR1 is SGDLS and CDR2 YYNGEE. The ends lost 0 bases at V and 5 bases at J; junction bases unmatched: 6. The CDR3 reads CASSVAGGAGTGELFF. For the CDR3, the DNA is TGTGCCAGCAGCGTAGCCGGGGGGGCGGGGACCGGGGAGCTGTTTTTT.

This clonotype was recorded at least ten times. The gene calls are TRBV9 and TRBJ1-4, with D unresolved. CDR3 length: 15 amino acids. The germline V and J ends were trimmed by 4 bases and 8 bases, with 18 bases remaining between them. Germline CDR1 is SGDLS and CDR2 is YYNGEE. CDR3 sequence: CASSPLDLPREKLFF. CDR3 nucleotide sequence: TGTGCCAGCAGCCCATTGGACTTACCCAGGGAAAAACTGTTTTTT. The full variable domain, in which reference TRBV9 and TRBJ1-4 provide the parts outside the CDR3, is DSGVTQTPKHLITATGQRVTLRCSPRSGDLSVYWYQQSLDQGLQFLIQYYNGEERAKGNILERFSAQQFPDLHSELNLSSLELGDSALYFCASSPLDLPREKLFFGSGTQLSVL.

This clonotype appeared many times. The rearrangement uses TRBV19 and TRBJ1-5; 7 nucleotides agree with TRBD1. The CDR3 covers 14 residues. Trimming took 6 bases from V and 3 from J; bases not matched to a gene: 5. The germline V gene encodes CDR1 LNHDA and CDR2 SQIVND (reference sequence). The CDR3 here is CASRVQGLNQPQHF. CDR3 coding DNA: TGTGCCAGTAGGGTACAGGGGCTCAATCAGCCCCAGCATTTT.

In this sample, this clonotype turned up many times. The rearrangement joins TRBV15 to TRBJ2-3; weak D call: TRBD2 (5 bases). CDR1 is LNHNV and CDR2 is YYDKDF in the germline V gene (reference sequence). CDR3 size: 14 residues. V gave up 5 bases and J gave up 5 bases, with 14 bases separating them. The CDR3 DNA follows: TGTGCCACCAGCCGTTTCGGACGGGAAGATACGCAGTATTTT. This translates into CATSRFGREDTQYF.

Ten or more counts support this clonotype. The V call is TRBV7-8, the J call TRBJ2-5; D may be TRBD1 or TRBD2 (5 bases each). In germline, CDR1 is SGHVS, CDR2 FQNEAQ. Between the trimmed V and J ends, which lost 5 bases and 5 bases, there was a span of 18 bases. The CDR3 covers 15 residues. The CDR3 spells CASSPRGVSGETQYF. The CDR3 DNA reads TGTGCCAGCAGCCCAAGAGGGGTCAGCGGCGAGACCCAGTACTTC. The full variable domain, its missing parts supplied by reference TRBV7-8 and TRBJ2-5, is GAGVSQSPRYKVAKRGQDVALRCDPISGHVSLFWYQQALGQGPEFLTYFQNEAQLDKSGLPSDRFFAERPEGSVSTLKIQRTQQEDSAVYLCASSPRGVSGETQYFGPGTRLLVL.

In the case of this clonotype: Given a much more abundant clone one base away, this may be a read error. The rearrangement joins TRBV6-5 to TRBJ1-6; 9 nucleotides match TRBD1. The germline V gene has CDR1 MNHEY and CDR2 SVGAGI. V was clipped by 5 bases and J by 6 bases; unmatched bases: 11. The CDR3 runs 17 residues. CDR3: CASSHLLQGAGNSPLHF. DNA of the CDR3: TGTGCCAGCAGTCACTTACTACAGGGGGCCGGTAATTCACCCCTCCACTTT.